The sample holds a few counts of the clone carrying this TCR beta chain. Its target is not known. The data originate from a study of human T cells and chemical hapten exposure. Whole-study findings and limits: There was no change with DPC sensitization in TCRs above 1 in 1000 frequency.

Unfractionated whole blood yielded total RNA. V was clipped by 5 bases and J by 6 bases; unmatched bases: 8. The CDR3 contains 14 residues. During construction of the library, unique molecular identifiers were attached to individual cDNA molecules for quantitative, reproducible TCR counting. In the original processing: From 23,224 to 690,600 TCRs were found per sample, with a median of roughly 89,000. TCRdb reprocessed the reads with MiXCR, giving one entry per CDR3 protein. None of the V and J calls come from the authors' own analysis; TCRdb made them. Among about 120,000 distinct CDR3 sequences listed, 8% to 9.5% were seen once.

The specimen was whole blood. The sequence was obtained from a human donor in good health. Some clones in this sample may be carry-over from other donors' samples. V and J are TRBV12-3 or TRBV12-4 and TRBJ1-1; 8 positions agree with TRBD1. CDR3 coding DNA: TGTGCCAGCAGTCAAGGACAGGGTGGGGCTGAAGCTTTCTTT. Its protein is CASSQGQGGAEAFF.